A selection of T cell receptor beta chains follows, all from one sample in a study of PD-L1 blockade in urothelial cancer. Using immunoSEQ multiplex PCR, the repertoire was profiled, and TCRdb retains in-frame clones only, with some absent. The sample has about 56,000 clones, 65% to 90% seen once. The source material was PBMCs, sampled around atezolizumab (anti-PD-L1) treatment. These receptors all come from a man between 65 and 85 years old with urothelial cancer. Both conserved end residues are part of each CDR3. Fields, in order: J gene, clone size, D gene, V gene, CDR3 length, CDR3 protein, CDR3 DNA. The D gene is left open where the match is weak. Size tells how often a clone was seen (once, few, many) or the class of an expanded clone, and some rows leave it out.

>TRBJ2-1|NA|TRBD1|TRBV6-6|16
CASTPGQVRGNNEQFF
TGTGCCAGCACCCCCGGACAGGTCCGCGGAAACAATGAGCAGTTCTTC
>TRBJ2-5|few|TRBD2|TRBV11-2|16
CASSTQGSGSIETQYF
TGTGCCAGCAGCACCCAGGGTAGCGGGAGTATAGAGACCCAGTACTTC
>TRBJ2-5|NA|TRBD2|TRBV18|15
CASSPQSSGRETQYF
TGTGCCAGCTCACCCCAATCCAGCGGGAGAGAGACCCAGTACTTC
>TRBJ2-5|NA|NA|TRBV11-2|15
CASSFQQGGGGTQYF
TGTGCCAGCAGCTTCCAACAGGGAGGCGGGGGGACCCAGTACTTC
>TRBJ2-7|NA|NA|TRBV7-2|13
CASSLEATGEQYF
TGTGCCAGCAGCTTAGAGGCTACGGGCGAGCAGTACTTC
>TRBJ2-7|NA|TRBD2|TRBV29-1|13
CSVVGEGSYEQYF
TGCAGCGTTGTGGGGGAGGGTTCCTACGAGCAGTACTTC
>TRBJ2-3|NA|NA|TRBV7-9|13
CASSIPGPDTQYF
TGTGCCAGCAGCATCCCGGGTCCCGATACGCAGTATTTT
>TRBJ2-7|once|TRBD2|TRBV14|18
CASSRSTSGRSPSYEQYF
TGTGCCAGCAGCCGATCGACTAGCGGGAGGTCCCCCTCCTACGAGCAGTACTTC
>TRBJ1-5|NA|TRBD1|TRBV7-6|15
CASSVGQARGQPQHF
TGTGCCAGCAGCGTAGGACAGGCCAGGGGTCAGCCCCAGCATTTT
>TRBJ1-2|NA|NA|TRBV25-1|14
CASSWAEVNYGYTF
TGTGCCAGCAGTTGGGCGGAGGTAAACTATGGCTACACCTTC
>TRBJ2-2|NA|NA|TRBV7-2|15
CASSLGGVTTGELFF
TGTGCCAGCAGCTTAGGGGGGGTTACCACCGGGGAGCTGTTTTTT
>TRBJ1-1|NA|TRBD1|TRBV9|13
CASSAETGTEAFF
TGTGCCAGCAGCGCAGAGACAGGGACGGAAGCTTTCTTT
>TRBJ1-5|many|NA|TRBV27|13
CASSLWGGQPQHF
TGTGCCAGCAGTTTATGGGGCGGTCAGCCCCAGCATTTT
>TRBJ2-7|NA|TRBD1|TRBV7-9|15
CASSPGTGNPYEQYF
TGTGCCAGCAGTCCCGGGACAGGGAATCCCTACGAGCAGTACTTC
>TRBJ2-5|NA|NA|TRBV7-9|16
CASSLAALTAQETQYF
TGTGCCAGCAGCTTAGCTGCTTTGACAGCCCAAGAGACCCAGTACTTC
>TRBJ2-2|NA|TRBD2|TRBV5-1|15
CASREGDSNTGELFF
TGCGCCAGCCGGGAGGGGGATTCGAACACCGGGGAGCTGTTTTTT
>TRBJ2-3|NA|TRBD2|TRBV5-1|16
CASSEGLAGARDTQYF
TGCGCCAGCAGCGAGGGACTAGCGGGAGCCAGAGATACGCAGTATTTT
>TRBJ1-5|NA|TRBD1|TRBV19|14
CASSNTGGGQPQHF
TGTGCCAGTAGTAATACAGGGGGTGGGCAGCCCCAGCATTTT
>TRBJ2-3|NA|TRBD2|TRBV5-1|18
CASSPGLAGGASTDTQYF
TGCGCCAGCAGCCCGGGACTAGCGGGAGGTGCTAGCACAGATACGCAGTATTTT
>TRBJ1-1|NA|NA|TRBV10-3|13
CAIRGGGNTEAFF
TGTGCCATCAGGGGGGGAGGGAACACTGAAGCTTTCTTT
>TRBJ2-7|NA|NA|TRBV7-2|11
CASSSFYEQYF
TGTGCCAGCAGCTCTTTCTACGAGCAGTACTTC
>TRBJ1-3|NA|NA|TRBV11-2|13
CASSLAGGNTIYF
TGTGCCAGCAGCTTAGCGGGGGGAAACACCATATATTTT
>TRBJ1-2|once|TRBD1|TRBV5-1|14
CASSLGTGDYGYTF
TGCGCCAGCAGCTTGGGGACAGGAGACTATGGCTACACCTTC
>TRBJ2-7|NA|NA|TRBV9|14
CASSDRVSSYEQYF
TGTGCCAGCAGCGACAGGGTTTCCTCCTACGAGCAGTACTTC
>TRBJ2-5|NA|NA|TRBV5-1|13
CASRARLSETQYF
TGCGCCAGCAGAGCCCGCCTATCGGAGACCCAGTACTTC